These 5 T cell receptor beta chains share one sample of origin, sequenced in a study of T cell responses to AZD1222 COVID-19 vaccine. Clones were sequenced by immunoSEQ multiplex PCR, and TCRdb holds only the in-frame ones, with some missing. The sample consists of under 150,000 clones, around nine tenths of them appearing once. The specimen was peripheral blood, collected on day 0 of AZD1222 vaccination. The receptors originated from an adult in good health.

The chain has TRBV27 and TRBJ1-2, with a possible D match to TRBD1 (6 bases). The ends were cut back, 5 bases at V and 4 bases at J, with 11 bases in the middle. The germline gives CDR1 MNHEY, CDR2 SMNVEV (reference sequence). The CDR3 loop spans 13 amino acids. The CDR3 protein is CASSLEGGYGYTF. CDR3 bases: TGTGCCAGCAGTCTGGAAGGGGGCTATGGCTACACCTTC.

The V and J genes are TRBV6-5 and TRBJ1-2, with TRBD1 identical over 10 bases. V was clipped by 4 bases and J by 8 bases; unmatched bases: 4. The CDR3 is made up of 13 amino acids. CDR1 and CDR2 (germline): MNHEY, SVGAGI. CDR3 sequence reads: CASSSGTGDGYTF. Written as DNA, the CDR3 is TGTGCCAGCAGTTCCGGGACAGGGGACGGCTACACCTTC.

The chain is built from TRBV15 and TRBJ1-1; D perhaps matches TRBD1 (5 bases). V was pared by 4 bases and J by 1 base, with 13 bases between. Germline CDR1 and CDR2: LNHNV and YYDKDF (reference sequence). CDR3 size: 15 residues. The CDR3 sequence is CATSTSRGGNTEAFF. The CDR3 coding sequence is TGTGCCACCAGCACGAGCCGCGGGGGGAACACTGAAGCTTTCTTT.

This sequence joins TRBV27 and TRBJ2-7, with D perhaps given as TRBD1 or TRBD2 (5 bases each). The CDR3 has 15 residues. The V end lost 3 bases, the J end lost 2 bases, and 14 bases lay between the germline ends. The germline CDR1 and CDR2 sequences are MNHEY and SMNVEV (reference sequence). The CDR3 sequence is CASSFLGTATYEQYF. The CDR3 coding sequence is TGTGCCAGCAGTTTCTTAGGGACGGCTACCTACGAGCAGTACTTC.

The chain employs TRBV4-1 and TRBJ2-2; the match to TRBD2 covers 7 bases. CDR1 is MGHRA, CDR2 YSYEKL, per germline. V lost 4 bases, J lost 0 bases, and 5 bases stayed unmatched. This CDR3 contains 16 residues. The chain's CDR3 is CASSLGTNPNTGELFF. The DNA of the CDR3 is TGCGCCAGCAGCCTAGGGACTAACCCGAACACCGGGGAGCTGTTTTTT.